Presented here are 30 T cell receptor beta chains from one specimen sequenced in a study of blood T cells in healthy people across ages. It was with a sample-barcoded 5' primer and a J-beta primer mix that a second PCR of roughly 7 to 12 cycles was run. TCRdb itself ran the 5' RACE reads through MiXCR, one entry per CDR3 protein. The table lists about 1.4 million distinct CDR3 sequences, 59% of them singletons, with 6.5% to 8.5% in the top ten. The sequenced sample was blood. All receptors come from a man aged 18 to 30 in good health.

J is TRBJ2-1 and V is TRBV3-1; 8 bases fit TRBD1. The CDR3 is 17 amino acids. V shed 2 bases and J 2 bases; nucleotides not matched to a gene: 8. CDR1 is LGHDT and CDR2 is YNNKEL in the germline V gene (reference sequence). DNA of the CDR3: TGTGCCAGCAGCCAAAACACGGGGACAGGCCCCTACAATGAGCAGTTCTTC. This translates into CASSQNTGTGPYNEQFF.

The chain combines TRBV20-1 with TRBJ1-5; a possible D gene is TRBD1 (5 bases). V dropped 3 bases and J dropped 1 base, with 13 bases sitting between them. The CDR3 length is 15 residues. The germline CDR1 and CDR2 sequences are DFQATT and SNEGSKA (reference sequence). The CDR3 loop is CSASGGGPSNQPQHF. The CDR3, as DNA: TGCAGTGCTAGCGGCGGGGGACCCAGCAATCAGCCCCAGCATTTT.

The sample holds a few counts of this clonotype. The chain uses TRBV4-3 and TRBJ2-7; D not resolved. This CDR3 region has 13 residues. Germline V CDR1 and CDR2: LGHNA, YSLEER. The V and J ends lost 1 base and 4 bases respectively, with 8 bases between them. CDR3 sequence: CASSQGIKYEQYF. CDR3 DNA sequence: TGCGCCAGCAGCCAAGGGATAAAGTACGAGCAGTACTTC.

The gene calls are TRBV29-1 and TRBJ2-5, with D perhaps TRBD2 (6 bases). V dropped 8 bases and J dropped 5 bases, with 18 bases sitting between them. CDR3 length equals 13 residues. From germline, CDR1 is SQVTM and CDR2 ANQGSEA. The CDR3 bases are TGCAGCCTGTACTTGGGACTCGGGGAGACCCAGTACTTC. Amino acid sequence: CSLYLGLGETQYF.

This clonotype was detected once. The rearrangement links TRBV28 to TRBJ2-7, with TRBD1 as a possible D gene (5 bases). This CDR3 contains 14 residues. V was trimmed by 6 bases and J by 2 bases, leaving 14 bases between them. Germline V gene sequence: CDR1 MDHEN, CDR2 SYDVKM. The DNA of the CDR3 is TGTGCCAGCAGGTCTCTGGGGCTCACCTACGAGCAGTACTTC. Its translation: CASRSLGLTYEQYF.

The chain has TRBV7-9 and TRBJ1-6, with D hard to call. V was clipped by 0 bases and J by 0 bases, with 9 bases between them. This CDR3 is 17 amino acids long. The germline V gene has CDR1 SEHNR and CDR2 FQNEAQ (reference sequence). The CDR3 region has the DNA TGTGCCAGCAGCTTAGCGCATGGGAGCTCCTATAATTCACCCCTCCACTTT. It specifies CASSLAHGSSYNSPLHF.

The J gene is TRBJ2-4, the V gene TRBV20-1, with 12 positions matching TRBD2. The CDR3 has 15 amino acids. Germline V gene lookup returns CDR1 DFQATT and CDR2 SNEGSKA (reference sequence). This CDR3 reads CSISLAGGAKNIQYF. The DNA of the CDR3 is TGCAGCATAAGCCTAGCGGGAGGGGCCAAAAACATTCAGTACTTC.

This chain joins TRBV5-1 and TRBJ2-4, with TRBD2 identical over 11 bases. Germline values: CDR1 SGHRS, CDR2 YFSETQ. With 5 bases clipped from V and 6 bases from J, the junction kept 4 bases outside the gene matches. The CDR3 sequence is 14 residues long. The chain's CDR3 is CASSSGTSGNIQYF. The CDR3 region has the DNA TGCGCCAGCAGTTCCGGGACTAGCGGAAACATTCAGTACTTC.

In this sample, this clonotype turned up a few times. V and J are TRBV7-7 and TRBJ2-7, with 8 bases fitting TRBD1. The germline V gene encodes CDR1 SSHAT and CDR2 FNYEAQ (reference sequence). V shed 4 bases, J shed 3 bases, and the junction held 11 bases outside the gene matches. This CDR3 is built from 16 residues. This chain's CDR3 is CASSSFGQGLHYEQYF. Here the CDR3 DNA reads TGTGCCAGCAGCTCTTTCGGACAGGGTCTCCACTACGAGCAGTACTTC.

This clonotype was seen a handful of times. V and J are TRBV4-2 and TRBJ2-7; possibly TRBD2 for D (6 bases). Looked up from germline, CDR1 is LGHNA and CDR2 is YNFKEQ. The V end lost 5 bases, the J end lost 8 bases, and 25 bases lay between the germline ends. The length of the CDR3 is 16 residues. This chain's CDR3 is CASSSPPGLTVWKQYF. The CDR3 DNA sequence: TGTGCCAGCAGCTCACCGCCCGGACTAACAGTTTGGAAGCAGTACTTC.

V is TRBV5-5 and J is TRBJ1-1, with a weak D call TRBD1 (5 bases). The CDR3 length is 12 residues. CDR1 is SGHKS and CDR2 is YYEKEE in the germline V gene (reference sequence). Between the trimmed V and J ends, which lost 1 base and 6 bases, there was a span of 7 bases. DNA of the CDR3: TGTGCCAGCAGCTTGATCAGGGCTGAAGCTTTCTTT. It codes for CASSLIRAEAFF. Filled out from reference TRBV5-5 and TRBJ1-1, the complete variable domain reads DAGVTQSPTHLIKTRGQQVTLRCSPISGHKSVSWYQQVLGQGPQFIFQYYEKEERGRGNFPDRFSARQFPNYSSELNVNALLLGDSALYLCASSLIRAEAFFGQGTRLTVV.

The sample holds many counts of this clonotype. V and J are TRBV25-1 and TRBJ2-7; 9 nucleotides match TRBD1. Germline V gene sequence: CDR1 MGHDK, CDR2 SYGVNS. Germline trimming cut 8 bases from V and 6 bases from J; bases unmatched to any gene: 8. The CDR3 contains 13 residues. The CDR3 sequence is CASHGTGSSEQYF. As DNA, the CDR3 is TGTGCCAGCCATGGGACAGGGTCTTCCGAGCAGTACTTC.

V and J are TRBV21-1 and TRBJ2-2. TRBV21-1 is listed as a pseudogene. The CDR3 sequence is 14 residues long. The CDR3: CASSKAFRDGELFF. The CDR3 nucleotides read TGTGCCAGCAGCAAAGCTTTTAGAGATGGGGAGCTGTTTTTT.

The chain has TRBV5-6 and TRBJ2-7; a weak D match, TRBD1 (5 bases). The end of the DNA fits TRBJ2-5 better, so the J call may be wrong. Germline V gene lookup returns CDR1 SGHDT and CDR2 YYEEEE. The length of the CDR3 is 13 residues. As DNA, the CDR3 is TGTGCCAGCAGTCCACAGGCCCCCGGGACCCAGTACTTC. It codes for CASSPQAPGTQYF.

This clonotype has just a few counts. The genes are TRBV20-1 and TRBJ2-1; maybe TRBD2 (5 bases). V was pared by 1 base and J by 9 bases, with 10 bases between. This CDR3 has 12 amino acids. In germline, CDR1 is DFQATT, CDR2 SNEGSKA (reference sequence). DNA for the CDR3: TGCAGTGCTAGAGTCGGTGGGAGTGAGCAGTTCTTC. Translating it yields CSARVGGSEQFF.

A few counts support this clonotype. V and J are TRBV7-2 and TRBJ2-5, with D unresolved. CDR3 length equals 13 residues. CDR1 is SGHTA, CDR2 FQGNSA, per germline. V lost 1 base and J lost 0, with 3 bases in between. DNA of the CDR3: TGTGCCAGCAGCTTAGTTCACCAAGAGACCCAGTACTTC. This translates into CASSLVHQETQYF.

The chain carries TRBV25-1 and TRBJ1-4; TRBD1 matches at 11 bases. J gave up 5 bases and V 1 base, and 3 bases lay outside the gene matches. This CDR3 contains 16 residues. CDR1 is MGHDK, CDR2 SYGVNS, per germline. CDR3 loop: CASSESRDRGNEKLFF. The CDR3, as DNA: TGTGCCAGCAGTGAATCAAGGGACAGGGGGAATGAAAAACTGTTTTTT. The complete variable domain, with remaining parts taken from reference TRBV25-1 and TRBJ1-4, reads EADIYQTPRYLVIGTGKKITLECSQTMGHDKMYWYQQDPGMELHLIHYSYGVNSTEKGDLSSESTVSRIRTEHFPLTLESARPSHTSQYLCASSESRDRGNEKLFFGSGTQLSVL.

This clonotype was observed a handful of times. The chain has TRBV12-3 or TRBV12-4 and TRBJ2-1; 10 nucleotides agree with TRBD1. V lost 4 bases and J lost 10; bases outside the gene matches: 7. There are 14 residues in the CDR3. The CDR3: CASSSPTGGWEQFF. The CDR3 nucleotides read TGTGCCAGCAGTTCCCCGACAGGGGGCTGGGAGCAGTTCTTC.

The chain employs TRBV5-1 and TRBJ1-1, with a weak D call TRBD1 (6 bases). V was trimmed by 4 bases and J by 5 bases, leaving 18 bases between them. This CDR3 is 15 amino acids long. Germline CDR1 reads SGHRS; CDR2 reads YFSETQ. CDR3 amino acids: CASSPTSRGGTEAFF. In DNA form, the CDR3 reads TGCGCCAGCAGCCCAACTAGCAGAGGGGGGACTGAAGCTTTCTTT. Drawing the rest from reference TRBV5-1 and TRBJ1-1, the complete variable domain is KAGVTQTPRYLIKTRGQQVTLSCSPISGHRSVSWYQQTPGQGLQFLFEYFSETQRNKGNFPGRFSGRQFSNSRSEMNVSTLELGDSALYLCASSPTSRGGTEAFFGQGTRLTVV.

In its sample, this clonotype was seen many times. The chain is built from TRBV7-2 and TRBJ2-5, with D possibly matching TRBD2 (5 bases). The CDR3 runs to 15 residues. Germline V gene lookup returns CDR1 SGHTA and CDR2 FQGNSA. V was trimmed by 1 base and J by 0 bases, leaving 9 bases between them. CDR3 nucleotides: TGTGCCAGCAGCTTAGGGACTGGATACCAAGAGACCCAGTACTTC. This sequence encodes CASSLGTGYQETQYF.

J is TRBJ1-4 and V is TRBV10-2, with 9 bases matching TRBD1. CDR3 length equals 12 residues. J was trimmed by 8 bases and V by 8 bases; bases with no gene match: 3. CDR1 and CDR2 (germline): WSHSY, SAAADI. The CDR3 bases are TGCGCCAGCGGGGACAGGGACGAAAAACTGTTTTTT. Translating it yields CASGDRDEKLFF.

The DNA for the CDR3 is TGTGCCAGCAGCCACATCACAGGGGACGGCTACACCTTC. As protein: CASSHITGDGYTF. V is TRBV3-1 and J is TRBJ1-2, with 7 bases fitting TRBD1. The V segment lost 3 bases and the J segment 8 bases; nucleotides outside the gene matches: 6. The CDR3 is made up of 13 amino acids. The germline CDR1 and CDR2 sequences are LGHDT and YNNKEL (reference sequence).

The V and J genes are TRBV5-5 and TRBJ1-1; tentative D call: TRBD1 (5 bases). V shed 3 bases and J shed 2 bases, with 20 bases lying between them. This CDR3 is 17 amino acids long. Germline V gives CDR1 SGHKS, CDR2 YYEKEE (reference sequence). CDR3 protein: CASSWDPAGGFNTEAFF. In DNA, the CDR3 is TGTGCCAGCAGCTGGGACCCTGCTGGGGGATTCAACACTGAAGCTTTCTTT. The whole variable domain, filled in from reference TRBV5-5 and TRBJ1-1, reads DAGVTQSPTHLIKTRGQQVTLRCSPISGHKSVSWYQQVLGQGPQFIFQYYEKEERGRGNFPDRFSARQFPNYSSELNVNALLLGDSALYLCASSWDPAGGFNTEAFFGQGTRLTVV.

V is TRBV4-2 and J is TRBJ2-1; perhaps D is TRBD1 or TRBD2 (5 bases each). In germline, CDR1 is LGHNA, CDR2 YNFKEQ. The V gene lost 3 bases and the J gene lost 4 bases, with 19 bases spanning the gap. The CDR3 length is 17 residues. CDR3 in amino acids: CASSQVGTTDSYNEQFF. CDR3 sequence (DNA): TGTGCCAGCAGCCAGGTTGGGACCACAGACTCTTACAATGAGCAGTTCTTC.

The chain joins TRBV27 to TRBJ1-2; D gene uncertain. CDR3 length equals 11 residues. V was pared by 8 bases and J by 8 bases, with 12 bases between. The V gene's germline CDR1 is MNHEY and CDR2 SMNVEV (reference sequence). The CDR3 region is CASGFGGGYTF. CDR3 nucleotides: TGTGCCAGCGGATTTGGAGGAGGCTACACCTTC.

This chain joins TRBV7-2 and TRBJ2-3; 8 nucleotides align to TRBD2. V was pared by 5 bases and J by 6 bases, with 10 bases of the junction left unmatched. The germline V gene has CDR1 SGHTA and CDR2 FQGNSA. This CDR3 has 15 residues. CDR3 coding DNA: TGTGCCAGCAGCCAGGGACTAGGCGCTAGTGATACGCAGTATTTT. Its protein product is CASSQGLGASDTQYF. The full variable domain, rest sourced from reference TRBV7-2 and TRBJ2-3, is GAGVSQSPSNKVTEKGKDVELRCDPISGHTALYWYRQSLGQGLEFLIYFQGNSAPDKSGLPSDRFSAERTGGSVSTLTIQRTQQEDSAVYLCASSQGLGASDTQYFGPGTRLTVL.

DNA of the CDR3: TGTGCTAGTGGTTTAGGGGGGCAGTTCCGCGGTAACACTGAAGCTTTCTTT. It codes for CASGLGGQFRGNTEAFF. The V call is TRBV12-5, the J call TRBJ1-1, with a possible D match to TRBD1 (6 bases). The CDR3 extends over 17 amino acids. The germline CDR1 and CDR2 sequences are LGHNT and FRNRAP. The ends were cut back, 3 bases at V and 2 bases at J, with 19 bases in the middle.

This clonotype came up once. This chain connects TRBV5-6 to TRBJ2-1; D remains unclear. The CDR3 is 14 amino acids. V shed 1 base and J shed 0 bases, with 5 bases lying between them. Germline V gives CDR1 SGHDT, CDR2 YYEEEE. The CDR3 DNA is TGTGCCAGCAGCTTGCACCTCTCCTACAATGAGCAGTTCTTC. Protein sequence: CASSLHLSYNEQFF.

V and J are TRBV9 and TRBJ2-1; tentatively, D is TRBD1 (6 bases). The CDR3 totals 15 residues. V lost 3 bases and J 4 bases, leaving 14 bases between the germline ends. Germline CDR1 reads SGDLS; CDR2 reads YYNGEE. The CDR3 DNA reads TGTGCCAGCAGCGCAGGGGCCCAAACTTACAATGAGCAGTTCTTC. Translation gives CASSAGAQTYNEQFF.

The V and J genes are TRBV6-2 or TRBV6-3 and TRBJ2-3; TRBD1 is a possible D gene (6 bases). Germline-derived CDR1 and CDR2 are MNHEY and SVGEGT. V was pared by 5 bases and J by 5 bases, with 20 bases between. CDR3 length: 16 residues. As DNA, the CDR3 is TGTGCCAGCAGTACGGGGACAACCTTCAATAAAGATACGCAGTATTTT. Protein: CASSTGTTFNKDTQYF.